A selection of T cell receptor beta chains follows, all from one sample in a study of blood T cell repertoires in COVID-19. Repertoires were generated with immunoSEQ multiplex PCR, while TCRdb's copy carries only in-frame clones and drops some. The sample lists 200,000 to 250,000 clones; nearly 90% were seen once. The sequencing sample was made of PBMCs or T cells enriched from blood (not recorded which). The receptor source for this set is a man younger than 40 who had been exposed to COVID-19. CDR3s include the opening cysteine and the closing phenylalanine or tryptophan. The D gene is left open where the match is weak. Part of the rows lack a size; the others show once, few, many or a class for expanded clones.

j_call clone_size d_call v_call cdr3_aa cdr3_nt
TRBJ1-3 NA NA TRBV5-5 CASSFIDRSSGNTIYF TGTGCCAGCAGCTTTATCGACAGGAGCTCTGGAAACACCATATATTTT
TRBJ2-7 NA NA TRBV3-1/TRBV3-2 CASSQDLVSSYEQYF TGTGCCAGCAGCCAAGATCTGGTCAGCTCCTACGAGCAGTACTTC
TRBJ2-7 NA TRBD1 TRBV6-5 CASRTTGAYEQYF TGTGCCAGCAGAACCACAGGGGCCTACGAGCAGTACTTC
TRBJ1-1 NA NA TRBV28 CASSLQGSSVDTEAFF TGTGCCAGCAGTTTACAGGGATCTTCTGTCGACACTGAAGCTTTCTTT
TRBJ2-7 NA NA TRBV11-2 CASSPPGGPYEQYF TGTGCCAGCAGCCCCCCCGGGGGGCCTTACGAGCAGTACTTC
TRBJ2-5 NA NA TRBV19 CASSIWPSVGTQYF TGTGCCAGTAGTATATGGCCCAGCGTAGGGACCCAGTACTTC
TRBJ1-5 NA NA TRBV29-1 CSVSGGRGNQPQHF TGCAGCGTTTCGGGGGGGCGAGGCAATCAGCCCCAGCATTTT
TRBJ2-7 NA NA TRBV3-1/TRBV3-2 CAEPPQPPYEQYF TGTGCCGAGCCCCCCCAACCCCCCTACGAGCAGTACTTC
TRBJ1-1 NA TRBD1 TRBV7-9 CASSLVGQPRSEAFF TGTGCCAGCAGCTTAGTGGGACAGCCGCGATCTGAAGCTTTCTTT
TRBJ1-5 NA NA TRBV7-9 CASSPADSNQPQHF TGTGCCAGCAGCCCCGCGGATAGCAATCAGCCCCAGCATTTT
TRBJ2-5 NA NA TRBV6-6 CASTTSGTQYF TGTGCCAGCACCACCTCGGGGACCCAGTACTTC
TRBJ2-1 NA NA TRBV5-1 CASSLVQPAERIFF TGCGCCAGCAGCCTCGTACAGCCGGCAGAACGAATATTCTTC
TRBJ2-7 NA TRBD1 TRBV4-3 CASSPRQGLNPYEQYF TGCGCCAGCAGCCCACGACAGGGGCTCAATCCCTACGAGCAGTACTTC
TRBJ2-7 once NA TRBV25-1 CASSWGGTYEQYF TGTGCCAGCAGTTGGGGCGGGACCTACGAGCAGTACTTC
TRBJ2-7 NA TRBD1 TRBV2 CAREAYPGQSSYEQYF TGTGCCAGAGAGGCATATCCGGGACAGAGCTCCTACGAGCAGTACTTC
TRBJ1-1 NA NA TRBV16 CASSPQGTDTEAFF TGTGCCAGCAGCCCACAGGGTACGGACACTGAAGCTTTCTTT
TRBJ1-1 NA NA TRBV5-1 CASSLPDRRDTEAFF TGCGCCAGCAGCTTGCCTGACAGGAGAGATACTGAAGCTTTCTTT
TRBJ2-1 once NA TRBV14 CASRLSGEGLYNEQFF TGTGCCAGCAGGCTCTCGGGGGAAGGACTTTACAATGAGCAGTTCTTC
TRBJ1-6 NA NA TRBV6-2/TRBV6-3 CASSYPEQNSPLHF TGTGCCAGCAGTTACCCCGAACAGAATTCACCCCTCCACTTT
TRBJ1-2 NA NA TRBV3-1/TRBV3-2 CASSQVVTAYGYTF TGTGCCAGCAGCCAAGTAGTGACAGCCTATGGCTACACCTTC
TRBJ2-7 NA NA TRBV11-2 CASNRLQGHEQYF TGTGCCAGCAACAGACTACAGGGCCACGAGCAGTACTTC
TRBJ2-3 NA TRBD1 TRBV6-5 CASSYSNRGLTDTQYF TGTGCCAGCAGTTACTCGAACAGGGGGTTAACAGATACGCAGTATTTT
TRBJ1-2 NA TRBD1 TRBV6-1 CASSEVGWTGDGYTF TGTGCCAGCAGTGAAGTAGGTTGGACAGGGGATGGCTACACCTTC
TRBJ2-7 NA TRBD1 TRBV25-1 CASSELAGGGEQYF TGTGCCAGCAGTGAATTGGCAGGGGGCGGCGAGCAGTACTTC
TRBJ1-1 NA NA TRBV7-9 CATGQMNTEAFF TGTGCCACCGGACAGATGAACACTGAAGCTTTCTTT
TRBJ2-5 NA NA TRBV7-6 CASSLDSSGGETQYF TGTGCCAGCAGCTTAGATTCCTCCGGAGGGGAGACCCAGTACTTC
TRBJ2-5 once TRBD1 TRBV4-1 CASRDGQGPQETQYF TGCGCCAGCAGGGACGGACAGGGCCCCCAAGAGACCCAGTACTTC
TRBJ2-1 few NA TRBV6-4 CASSDLASQTYNEQFF TGTGCCAGCAGTGACTTGGCTAGCCAGACCTACAATGAGCAGTTCTTC
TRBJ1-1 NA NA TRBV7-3 CASSLGGLAEAFF TGTGCCAGCAGCTTAGGAGGGTTGGCTGAAGCTTTCTTT
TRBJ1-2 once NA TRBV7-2 CASRKPGQSYGYTF TGTGCCAGCAGAAAACCGGGACAAAGCTATGGCTACACCTTC
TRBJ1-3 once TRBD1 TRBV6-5 CAARDSLTGNTIYF TGTGCCGCCCGGGACAGCCTTACTGGAAACACCATATATTTT
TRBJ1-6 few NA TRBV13 CASSLLGTQGNSPLHF TGTGCCAGCAGCTTATTGGGCACCCAGGGGAATTCACCCCTCCACTTT
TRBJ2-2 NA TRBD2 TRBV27 CASREAGGPNTGELFF TGTGCCAGCAGAGAAGCGGGGGGGCCGAACACCGGGGAGCTGTTTTTT
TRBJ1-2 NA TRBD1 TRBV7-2 CASSSGTGIYGYTF TGTGCCAGCAGCTCCGGGACAGGGATCTATGGCTACACCTTC
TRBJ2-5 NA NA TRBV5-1 CASAGDGETQYF TGCGCCAGCGCAGGGGACGGAGAGACCCAGTACTTC
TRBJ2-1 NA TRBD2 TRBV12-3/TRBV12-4 CASRTSVEQFF TGTGCCAGCAGGACTAGCGTCGAGCAGTTCTTC
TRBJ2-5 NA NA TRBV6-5 CASKWWHQSQETQYF TGTGCCAGCAAGTGGTGGCACCAAAGTCAAGAGACCCAGTACTTC
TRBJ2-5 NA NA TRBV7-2 CASSLATSSGQETQYF TGTGCCAGCAGCTTAGCGACGTCTTCGGGGCAAGAGACCCAGTACTTC
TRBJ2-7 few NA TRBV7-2 CASSLYGPDYEQYF TGTGCCAGCAGCTTATATGGGCCAGACTACGAGCAGTACTTC
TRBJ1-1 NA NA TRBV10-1 CASSEKQAVWTEAFF TGCGCCAGCAGTGAAAAACAGGCAGTGTGGACTGAAGCTTTCTTT
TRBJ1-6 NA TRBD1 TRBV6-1 CASSEWDRGQSPLHF TGTGCCAGCAGTGAATGGGACAGGGGGCAGTCACCCCTCCACTTT
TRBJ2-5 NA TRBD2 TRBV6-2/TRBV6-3 CASSSLANQETQYF TGTGCCAGCAGCTCACTAGCGAATCAAGAGACCCAGTACTTC
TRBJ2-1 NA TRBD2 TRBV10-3 CAISPSGLAGVDEQFF TGTGCCATCAGCCCATCGGGACTAGCGGGGGTTGATGAGCAGTTCTTC
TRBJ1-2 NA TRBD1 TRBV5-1 CASSTTGENGYTF TGCGCCAGCAGCACGACAGGGGAAAATGGCTACACCTTC
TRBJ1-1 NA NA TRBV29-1 CSVSRDLNTEAFF TGCAGCGTTTCCCGGGACTTGAACACTGAAGCTTTCTTT
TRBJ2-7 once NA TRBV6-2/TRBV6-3 CASSYLQGAAYEQYF TGTGCCAGCAGCTATCTACAGGGAGCTGCCTACGAGCAGTACTTC
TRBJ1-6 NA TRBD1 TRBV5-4 CASSPGQDIHNSPLHF TGTGCCAGCAGCCCCGGACAGGACATACATAATTCACCCCTCCACTTT
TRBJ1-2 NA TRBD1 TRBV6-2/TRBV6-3 CASSYSGTGDYGYTF TGTGCCAGCAGTTACTCCGGGACAGGGGACTATGGCTACACCTTC
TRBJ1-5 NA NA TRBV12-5 CASGLQGFNQPQHF TGTGCTAGTGGTTTGCAGGGTTTCAATCAGCCCCAGCATTTT
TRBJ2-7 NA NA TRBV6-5 CASRAMGLYEQYF TGTGCCAGCAGAGCCATGGGACTCTACGAGCAGTACTTC
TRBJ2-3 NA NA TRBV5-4 CATGRTDTQYF TGTGCCACAGGGCGCACAGATACGCAGTATTTT
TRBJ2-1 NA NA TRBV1 CTSSQDSTSAAYNEQFF TGCACCAGCAGCCAAGATTCGACTAGCGCAGCCTACAATGAGCAGTTCTTC
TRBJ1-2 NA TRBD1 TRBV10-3 CAISGDRGFYGYTF TGTGCCATCAGTGGCGACAGGGGGTTCTATGGCTACACCTTC
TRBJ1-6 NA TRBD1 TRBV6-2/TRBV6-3 CASSQQGEGSPLHF TGTGCCAGCAGTCAACAGGGGGAGGGTTCACCCCTCCACTTT
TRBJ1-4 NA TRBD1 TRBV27 CASSRTGHEKLFF TGTGCCAGCAGCCGGACAGGGCACGAAAAACTGTTTTTT
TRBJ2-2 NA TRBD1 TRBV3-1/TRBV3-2 CASSQVRTGVAGELFF TGTGCCAGCAGCCAAGTTCGGACAGGGGTGGCCGGGGAGCTGTTTTTT
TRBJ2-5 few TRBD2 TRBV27 CASSSHSGGAETQYF TGTGCCAGCAGTTCCCATAGCGGGGGGGCAGAGACCCAGTACTTC